The sequence of this TCR beta chain was determined in a study of T-cell reconstitution after alpha-beta-depleted transplantation in children. This clonotype was counted many times. What it recognizes is unknown. V was pared by 4 bases and J by 5 bases, with 6 bases between. The CDR3 loop spans 11 amino acids. Germline V lookup: CDR1 SQVTM, CDR2 ANQGSEA. Findings and caveats of the study: Certain patients had high TCRbeta diversity at day 60, and it came from recipient T cells and thymic progenitors that survived.

This sample's TCRbeta library carried unique molecular identifier barcodes. TCRdb passed the PCR reads through MiXCR, listing each CDR3 protein once. The profile shows a few hundred thousand distinct CDR3 sequences, approximately 11% of them singletons. The V gene is TRBV29-1, the J gene TRBJ1-3; D is uncertain. The specimen was PBMCs, collected before TCRalphabeta/CD19-depleted stem cell transplant. The sequence was collected from a child less than two years old with acute myeloid leukemia, due to receive a stem cell transplant. The DNA of the CDR3 is TGCAGCGTTGTGATTAGAAACACCATATATTTT. Amino acids: CSVVIRNTIYF.